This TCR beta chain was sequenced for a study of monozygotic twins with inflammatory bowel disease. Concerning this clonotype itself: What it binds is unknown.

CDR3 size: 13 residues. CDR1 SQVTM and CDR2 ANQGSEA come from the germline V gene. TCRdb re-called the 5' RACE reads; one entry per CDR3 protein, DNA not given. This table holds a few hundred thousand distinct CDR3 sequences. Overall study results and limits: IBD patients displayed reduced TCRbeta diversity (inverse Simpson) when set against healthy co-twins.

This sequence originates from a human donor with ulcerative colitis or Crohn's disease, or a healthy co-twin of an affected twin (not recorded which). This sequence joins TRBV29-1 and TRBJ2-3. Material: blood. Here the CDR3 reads CSVDGGDLDTQYF.